One sample yielded the 20 T cell receptor beta chains listed below, sequenced in a study of blood T cell repertoires in COVID-19. Some clones are missing from TCRdb's copy, which holds only in-frame ones; the method was immunoSEQ multiplex PCR. The sample gives about 200,000 clones, approximately 85% of which show up once; around 5% is in the top ten. The sample comprised peripheral blood. These receptors originate from an elderly woman with acute or convalescent COVID-19.

The chain joins TRBV9 to TRBJ1-6; 9 nucleotides line up with TRBD1. The CDR3 has 15 amino acids. Germline-derived CDR1 and CDR2 are SGDLS and YYNGEE. V lost 4 bases to trimming and J lost 7 bases; unmatched junction nucleotides: 6. The CDR3 spells CASSKQGAQNSPLHF. In DNA form, the CDR3 reads TGTGCCAGCAGCAAACAGGGGGCTCAGAATTCACCCCTCCACTTT. The complete variable domain, with remaining parts taken from reference TRBV9 and TRBJ1-6, reads DSGVTQTPKHLITATGQRVTLRCSPRSGDLSVYWYQQSLDQGLQFLIQYYNGEERAKGNILERFSAQQFPDLHSELNLSSLELGDSALYFCASSKQGAQNSPLHFGNGTRLTVT.

J is TRBJ2-7 and V is TRBV4-3; 10 nucleotides line up with TRBD2. Germline values: CDR1 LGHNA, CDR2 YSLEER. The trim removed 3 bases at V and 0 bases at J, leaving 8 bases unmatched. The CDR3 consists of 17 residues. CDR3 region: CASSQLTSGASSYEQYF. The CDR3 DNA is TGCGCCAGCAGCCAGCTCACTAGCGGGGCCAGCTCCTACGAGCAGTACTTC.

The V and J genes are TRBV10-3 and TRBJ1-3; maybe TRBD1 (5 bases). Germline V gene lookup returns CDR1 ENHRY and CDR2 SYGVKD. This CDR3 comprises 15 residues. V lost 0 bases and J 2 bases, leaving 8 bases between the germline ends. CDR3 in DNA: TGTGCCATCAGTGAGTCACCAGGGACTGGAAACACCATATATTTT. This gives the protein CAISESPGTGNTIYF.

The J gene is TRBJ2-7, the V gene TRBV11-2; 8 nucleotides align to TRBD1. This CDR3 contains 14 residues. Germline loops: CDR1 SGHAT, CDR2 FQNNGV. The junction had 5 bases not matched to a gene; V was cut back by 1 base and J by 6 bases. The CDR3 DNA reads as TGTGCCAGCAGCTTAGGTGCAGGGGGCGCCGAGCAGTACTTC. Encoded protein: CASSLGAGGAEQYF.

This clone was seen only once. The CDR3 is CASSLSGYEQYF. The CDR3 nucleotides read TGCGCCAGCAGCTTATCGGGGTACGAGCAGTACTTC. The V gene is TRBV5-1, the J gene TRBJ2-7; TRBD2 is a possible D gene (5 bases). This CDR3 has 12 residues. Germline CDR1 reads SGHRS; CDR2 reads YFSETQ. The V end lost 2 bases, the J end lost 4 bases, and 7 bases lay between the germline ends.

The chain employs TRBV7-9 and TRBJ2-4; D perhaps matches TRBD2 (5 bases). There are 14 residues in the CDR3. Germline assignment: CDR1 SEHNR and CDR2 FQNEAQ (reference sequence). Trimming removed 0 bases from V and 3 bases from J, with 6 bases in between. Here the CDR3 reads CASSLAGSKNIQYF. CDR3 DNA: TGTGCCAGCAGCTTAGCGGGGAGCAAAAACATTCAGTACTTC.

This clone was counted once. The rearrangement links TRBV11-2 to TRBJ2-7, with 11 bases identical to TRBD1. This CDR3 has 16 amino acids. V was pared by 2 bases and J by 4 bases, with 7 bases of the junction left unmatched. Germline V gene sequence: CDR1 SGHAT, CDR2 FQNNGV. The CDR3 spells CASSLPGTGGFYEQYF. The DNA of the CDR3 is TGTGCCAGCAGCTTACCCGGGACAGGGGGGTTTTACGAGCAGTACTTC. The full variable domain, with the rest looked up from reference TRBV11-2 and TRBJ2-7, is EAGVAQSPRYKIIEKRQSVAFWCNPISGHATLYWYQQILGQGPKLLIQFQNNGVVDDSQLPKDRFSAERLKGVDSTLKIQPAKLEDSAVYLCASSLPGTGGFYEQYFGPGTRLTVT.

The chain is built from TRBV18 and TRBJ1-1; 7 bases are a match to TRBD1. The ends lost 5 bases at V and 6 bases at J; junction bases unmatched: 6. The length of the CDR3 is 13 residues. Germline-derived CDR1 and CDR2 are KGHSH and LQKENI. Here the CDR3 DNA reads TGTGCCAGCTCATCACAGGGGAATGCTGAAGCTTTCTTT. Its protein is CASSSQGNAEAFF.

This clone has just one count. The chain employs TRBV19 and TRBJ1-2; D possibly corresponds to TRBD1 (5 bases). The CDR3 totals 14 residues. The germline V and J ends were trimmed by 4 bases and 5 bases, with 14 bases remaining between them. CDR1 and CDR2 (germline): LNHDA, SQIVND (reference sequence). The CDR3 DNA is TGTGCCAGTAGTACGTCAGTGCGGGGGTATGGCTACACCTTC. Translated: CASSTSVRGYGYTF.

The chain recombines TRBV6-5 with TRBJ2-7; 7 nucleotides match TRBD1. The V segment lost 6 bases and the J segment 4 bases; nucleotides outside the gene matches: 9. This CDR3 has 14 amino acids. Per the germline V gene, CDR1 is MNHEY and CDR2 is SVGAGI. The CDR3, as DNA: TGTGCCAGCAGCTACCGGGACAGACAGTACGAGCAGTACTTC. Translating it yields CASSYRDRQYEQYF.

The V call is TRBV27, the J call TRBJ1-2; 9 positions match TRBD1. The J segment lost 7 bases and the V segment lost 6 bases, leaving 6 bases of the junction unmatched. This CDR3 is 13 amino acids long. CDR1 is MNHEY and CDR2 is SMNVEV in the germline V gene (reference sequence). The CDR3 sequence: CASREQGAGGYTF. DNA for the CDR3: TGTGCCAGCAGAGAACAGGGGGCAGGTGGCTACACCTTC.

This clone has only a few counts. The J gene is TRBJ1-1, the V gene TRBV19; no firm D call. Per germline, CDR1 LNHDA and CDR2 SQIVND (reference sequence). V lost 7 bases to trimming and J lost 0 bases, with 12 bases between them. The CDR3 spans 14 residues. This CDR3 is CASNGWAMNTEAFF. The CDR3 DNA reads as TGTGCCAGTAACGGCTGGGCCATGAACACTGAAGCTTTCTTT.

The rearrangement joins TRBV7-8 to TRBJ1-5; the D gene is possibly TRBD1 (5 bases). V was shortened by 1 base and J by 7 bases, with 14 bases between the two germline ends. This CDR3 is built from 15 residues. Germline V gene lookup returns CDR1 SGHVS and CDR2 FQNEAQ. This CDR3 reads CASSLGSAGRQPQHF. The CDR3, as DNA: TGTGCCAGCAGCTTAGGTTCGGCAGGGCGACAGCCCCAGCATTTT. Supplemented by reference TRBV7-8 and TRBJ1-5, the full variable domain reads GAGVSQSPRYKVAKRGQDVALRCDPISGHVSLFWYQQALGQGPEFLTYFQNEAQLDKSGLPSDRFFAERPEGSVSTLKIQRTQQEDSAVYLCASSLGSAGRQPQHFGDGTRLSIL.

The chain combines TRBV4-2 with TRBJ2-3; TRBD2 matches at 11 bases. Germline CDR1 reads LGHNA; CDR2 reads YNFKEQ. With 3 bases clipped from V and 0 bases from J, the junction kept 2 bases outside the gene matches. The CDR3 contains 16 residues. The CDR3 protein is CASSQGLAASTDTQYF. Here the CDR3 DNA reads TGTGCCAGCAGCCAGGGACTAGCGGCTAGCACAGATACGCAGTATTTT.

The rearrangement links TRBV28 to TRBJ2-3; D gene unclear. The CDR3 has 14 amino acids. The V gene's germline CDR1 is MDHEN and CDR2 SYDVKM. Trimming removed 4 bases at V and 2 bases at J, with 10 bases between. The CDR3 reads CASSSDRHTDTQYF. The CDR3 DNA sequence: TGTGCCAGCAGTTCAGACCGACACACAGATACGCAGTATTTT.

V and J are TRBV18 and TRBJ2-3, with D tentatively TRBD2 (5 bases). This CDR3 has 16 residues. With 0 bases removed from V and 1 base from J, the gap between germline ends came to 11 bases. Germline-derived CDR1 and CDR2 are KGHSH and LQKENI. Written as DNA, the CDR3 is TGTGCCAGCTCACCACCCGGCGGAGGCCGCACAGATACGCAGTATTTT. It translates to CASSPPGGGRTDTQYF. Complete variable domain (other parts from reference TRBV18 and TRBJ2-3): NAGVMQNPRHLVRRRGQEARLRCSPMKGHSHVYWYRQLPEEGLKFMVYLQKENIIDESGMPKERFSAEFPKEGPSILRIQQVVRGDSAAYFCASSPPGGGRTDTQYFGPGTRLTVL.

This clone came up once. The genes are TRBV9 and TRBJ2-1; 11 bases align to TRBD2. Losses at the gene ends were 0 bases for V and 7 bases for J; bases not matched to a gene: 9. The CDR3 has 17 residues. Germline CDR1 SGDLS, CDR2 YYNGEE. The CDR3 reads CASSVALLAGDVNEQFF. As DNA, the CDR3 is TGTGCCAGCAGCGTAGCCCTACTAGCGGGAGACGTGAATGAGCAGTTCTTC.

The rearrangement joins TRBV28 to TRBJ1-5; a weak D match, TRBD1 (6 bases). V shed 11 bases and J shed 5 bases, with 16 bases lying between them. The germline V gene encodes CDR1 MDHEN and CDR2 SYDVKM. The CDR3 extends over 13 amino acids. CDR3 in DNA: TGTGCCTGGGCTCGGGGGGCGTATCAGCCCCAGCATTTT. It specifies CAWARGAYQPQHF.

The rearrangement joins TRBV28 to TRBJ2-3; D may be TRBD2 (6 bases). There are 15 residues in the CDR3. The V and J ends lost 2 bases and 3 bases respectively, with 12 bases between them. In germline, CDR1 is MDHEN, CDR2 SYDVKM. The CDR3 DNA follows: TGTGCCAGCAGTTTAAAGGCACGGGGGACAGATACGCAGTATTTT. Protein: CASSLKARGTDTQYF.

The chain carries TRBV6-6 and TRBJ2-5; D may be TRBD1 (6 bases). The V gene lost 2 bases and the J gene lost 8 bases, with 12 bases spanning the gap. Germline V lookup: CDR1 MNHNY, CDR2 SVGAGI (reference sequence). The CDR3 has 13 amino acids. The CDR3 reads CASSYQDRITQYF. DNA of the CDR3: TGTGCCAGCAGTTACCAGGACAGAATAACCCAGTACTTC.